Described below is a single TCR beta chain sequence and its context. Its specificity is not known. This sample is part of a study of T cell responses to AZD1222 COVID-19 vaccine. General study findings and limits: CD4 TCRs linked to vaccination spanned spike, dominating at 160-218 and 743-854.

Germline-derived CDR1 and CDR2 are SGHRS and YFSETQ. CDR3 length equals 15 residues. V was trimmed by 1 base and J by 3 bases, leaving 10 bases between them. The table came from immunoSEQ multiplex PCR; TCRdb's copy has only in-frame clones and leaves some out. The data show around 160,000 clones, 90% to 95% seen once. This chain joins TRBV5-1 and TRBJ2-2; D is possibly TRBD1 or TRBD2 (5 bases each). Specimen: peripheral blood, collected on day 0 of AZD1222 vaccination. The TCR comes from an adult in good health. The CDR3 bases are TGCGCCAGCAGCTTGTACGGGGCGGACACCGGGGAGCTGTTTTTT. Amino acids: CASSLYGADTGELFF.